This entry lists 32 T cell receptor beta chains sequenced from one sample in a study of identical twins. TCRdb re-analysed the 5' RACE reads in MiXCR, keeping a single row per CDR3 protein. The table records about 340,000 distinct CDR3 sequences, 9% to 10% of them present only once. Sample: naive T cells sorted from blood. The origin of the receptors is a woman aged 45-60 years in good health.

This clonotype appeared a few times. The J gene is TRBJ2-6, the V gene TRBV24-1; TRBD1 matches at 8 bases. Germline-derived CDR1 and CDR2 are KGHDR and SFDVKD. The CDR3 spans 17 residues. V lost 5 bases, J lost 1 base, and 6 bases stayed unmatched. This CDR3 reads CATSVGTGSSGANVLTF. CDR3 coding DNA: TGTGCCACCAGTGTCGGGACAGGCTCGTCTGGGGCCAACGTCCTGACTTTC.

The rearrangement links TRBV5-1 to TRBJ1-6; 7 bases are shared with TRBD1. Trimming removed 4 bases from V and 10 bases from J; junction bases left unmatched: 8. This CDR3 is 14 amino acids long. Germline V lookup: CDR1 SGHRS, CDR2 YFSETQ. The CDR3 is CASSPTGPDSPLHF. The CDR3 DNA is TGCGCCAGCAGCCCGACAGGGCCGGACTCACCCCTCCACTTT.

This clonotype has just a few counts. The gene calls are TRBV25-1 and TRBJ2-7; D tentatively reads TRBD1 or TRBD2 (6 bases each). The ends were cut back, 4 bases at V and 3 bases at J, with 13 bases in the middle. CDR1 is MGHDK, CDR2 SYGVNS, per germline. This CDR3 contains 14 residues. The CDR3 DNA reads as TGTGCCAGCAGTGGCTTAGGGGGGCTCTACGAGCAGTACTTC. Protein product: CASSGLGGLYEQYF.

The sample holds many counts of this clonotype. This chain connects TRBV20-1 to TRBJ2-2; D may correspond to TRBD1 or TRBD2 (5 bases each). CDR3 length equals 13 residues. The germline V gene has CDR1 DFQATT and CDR2 SNEGSKA (reference sequence). Trimming removed 5 bases at V and 1 base at J, with 8 bases between. In DNA, the CDR3 is TGCAGTGCTGGGACGGTGAACACCGGGGAGCTGTTTTTT. Protein: CSAGTVNTGELFF.

This sequence joins TRBV7-9 and TRBJ2-5; a possible D gene is TRBD1 (6 bases). V was shortened by 5 bases and J by 4 bases, with 17 bases between the two germline ends. Germline V gene lookup returns CDR1 SEHNR and CDR2 FQNEAQ (reference sequence). The CDR3 runs to 15 residues. DNA of the CDR3: TGTGCCAGCAGCCCAGATACAGGGACCGTAGAGACCCAGTACTTC. As protein: CASSPDTGTVETQYF.

This clonotype turned up a few times. This chain links TRBV19 with TRBJ1-2, with TRBD1 as a possible D gene (6 bases). CDR1 LNHDA and CDR2 SQIVND come from the germline V gene (reference sequence). This CDR3 spans 17 amino acids. The V and J ends lost 3 bases and 5 bases respectively, with 22 bases between them. The CDR3 here is CASSIGEGGAQNYGYTF. Here the CDR3 DNA reads TGTGCCAGTAGTATTGGGGAGGGGGGGGCGCAGAATTATGGCTACACCTTC.

This clonotype was seen only a few times. The V gene is TRBV18, the J gene TRBJ2-1, with 7 bases lining up with TRBD2. The CDR3 has 18 amino acids. The J segment lost 0 bases and the V segment lost 6 bases, leaving 14 bases of the junction unmatched. Germline V gives CDR1 KGHSH, CDR2 LQKENI. As DNA, the CDR3 is TGTGCCAGCTCGAACCTGGGCCGTTCTAGCGGCTCCTACAATGAGCAGTTCTTC. Translation: CASSNLGRSSGSYNEQFF.

The chain couples TRBV4-1 to TRBJ2-3; D is possibly TRBD1 (6 bases). Per germline, CDR1 MGHRA and CDR2 YSYEKL. CDR3 size: 19 residues. The V gene lost 1 base and the J gene lost 6 bases, with 26 bases spanning the gap. The DNA of the CDR3 is TGCGCCAGCAGCCAAGGCTCAATCTTCGGGACACCTCCACGGGATACGCAGTATTTT. It specifies CASSQGSIFGTPPRDTQYF.

This clonotype was counted between two and nine times. The CDR3 loop is CSARHTHKVAEAFF. The CDR3, as DNA: TGCAGTGCTAGACATACCCACAAGGTGGCTGAAGCTTTCTTT. This chain uses TRBV20-1 with TRBJ1-1; no clear D. The CDR3 is 14 amino acids. V shed 2 bases and J shed 6 bases, with 16 bases lying between them. Germline loops: CDR1 DFQATT, CDR2 SNEGSKA (reference sequence).

This clonotype is a singleton in its sample. The chain is built from TRBV18 and TRBJ2-3, with 7 bases identical to TRBD1. With 1 base clipped from V and 1 base from J, the junction kept 8 bases outside the gene matches. This CDR3 has 17 amino acids. Germline V lookup: CDR1 KGHSH, CDR2 LQKENI. CDR3 in amino acids: CASSPLDQGDGTDTQYF. CDR3 bases: TGTGCCAGCTCACCACTGGATCAGGGGGACGGCACAGATACGCAGTATTTT.

The sample holds many counts of this clonotype. V gene TRBV12-3 or TRBV12-4 combines with J gene TRBJ1-2; unclear D gene. Between the trimmed V and J ends, which lost 6 bases and 4 bases, there was a span of 18 bases. CDR3 size: 15 residues. The CDR3 sequence: CASSTIGRKAYGYTF. The CDR3 region has the DNA TGTGCCAGCAGCACCATCGGCAGAAAGGCCTATGGCTACACCTTC.

This clonotype occurred many times. The CDR3 loop reads CASSPTGGLTGELFF. The CDR3 DNA sequence: TGTGCCAGCAGTCCGACAGGGGGTTTAACCGGGGAGCTGTTTTTT. The V and J genes are TRBV12-3 or TRBV12-4 and TRBJ2-2, with 9 nucleotides matching TRBD1. The CDR3 is 15 amino acids. V trimming: 5 bases; J trimming: 5 bases; junction bases outside the gene matches: 6.

This clonotype was seen only a few times. The chain has TRBV7-2 and TRBJ2-1; 7 bases are a match to TRBD2. Germline V gene sequence: CDR1 SGHTA, CDR2 FQGNSA. This CDR3 comprises 16 residues. V was clipped by 2 bases and J by 9 bases; unmatched bases: 13. CDR3 amino acids: CASSLSGSGLLGEQFF. The CDR3 nucleotides are TGTGCCAGCAGCTTATCGGGTAGCGGGCTTTTGGGTGAGCAGTTCTTC.

The table lists this clonotype with a few counts. This chain joins TRBV29-1 and TRBJ2-1, with 10 bases aligning to TRBD2. Germline loops: CDR1 SQVTM, CDR2 ANQGSEA. The CDR3 covers 13 residues. V lost 4 bases and J lost 10; bases outside the gene matches: 7. CDR3 coding DNA: TGCAGCGTTGGTAGCGGGGGGCAGGGGGAGCAGTTCTTC. The encoded protein is CSVGSGGQGEQFF.

The J gene is TRBJ2-3, the V gene TRBV27; unclear D gene. Trimming pared 10 bases from V and 2 bases from J, leaving 13 bases between. From germline, CDR1 is MNHEY and CDR2 SMNVEV (reference sequence). The CDR3 has 13 residues. CDR3 nucleotide sequence: TGTGCCACGCTAGGGTTGGCCACAGATACGCAGTATTTT. It translates to CATLGLATDTQYF.

This clonotype was seen a few times. J is TRBJ2-3 and V is TRBV27, with TRBD1 matching 9 bases. CDR1 is MNHEY and CDR2 is SMNVEV in the germline V gene (reference sequence). The CDR3 consists of 15 residues. Trimming removed 6 bases from V and 2 bases from J; junction bases left unmatched: 6. Here the CDR3 reads CASSLGQGLTDTQYF. As DNA, the CDR3 is TGTGCCAGCAGCCTTGGACAGGGGCTCACAGATACGCAGTATTTT.

The rearrangement uses TRBV5-1 and TRBJ2-5; 8 bases agree with TRBD1. Germline V gene data show CDR1 as SGHRS and CDR2 as YFSETQ. This CDR3 is 15 amino acids long. V lost 4 bases and J lost 5; bases outside the gene matches: 10. CDR3 region: CASSQIDRGGETQYF. CDR3 nucleotide sequence: TGCGCCAGCAGCCAAATCGACAGGGGCGGGGAGACCCAGTACTTC.

This sequence joins TRBV5-1 and TRBJ2-1, with D perhaps TRBD1 (6 bases). Trimming left V 3 bases short and J 7 bases short, with 14 bases between. Looked up from germline, CDR1 is SGHRS and CDR2 is YFSETQ. The CDR3 is 14 residues long. CDR3 bases: TGCGCCAGCAGCTCCGGACAGAGGGGGAATGAGCAGTTCTTC. Translation gives CASSSGQRGNEQFF. Full variable domain (missing parts from reference TRBV5-1 and TRBJ2-1): KAGVTQTPRYLIKTRGQQVTLSCSPISGHRSVSWYQQTPGQGLQFLFEYFSETQRNKGNFPGRFSGRQFSNSRSEMNVSTLELGDSALYLCASSSGQRGNEQFFGPGTRLTVL.

The chain is built from TRBV12-3 or TRBV12-4 and TRBJ1-1; TRBD1 might be the D (5 bases). The CDR3 is 15 residues long. The V end was cut by 1 base, the J end by 1 base, with 10 bases between. CDR3 DNA sequence: TGTGCCAGCAGTTTAGTCGGGGCCCCGAACACTGAAGCTTTCTTT. Encoded protein: CASSLVGAPNTEAFF.

The chain links TRBV7-8 to TRBJ2-7, with D possibly matching TRBD2 (5 bases). This CDR3 contains 15 residues. V lost 3 bases and J 0 bases, leaving 12 bases between the germline ends. From germline, CDR1 is SGHVS and CDR2 FQNEAQ. CDR3 nucleotides: TGTGCCAGCAGCTTCAGTCCGGGGAGCTCCTACGAGCAGTACTTC. Translated, it gives CASSFSPGSSYEQYF.

A few counts support this clonotype. This sequence joins TRBV9 and TRBJ2-7; the match to TRBD2 covers 7 bases. Trimming cost V 3 bases and J 0 bases; bases outside gene matches: 3. Germline V gene sequence: CDR1 SGDLS, CDR2 YYNGEE. This CDR3 spans 14 amino acids. The CDR3 coding sequence is TGTGCCAGCAGCGCCGGGACTATCTCCTACGAGCAGTACTTC. Protein: CASSAGTISYEQYF.

There are a few counts of this clonotype. The V call is TRBV12-5, the J call TRBJ2-3, with 11 bases that match TRBD2. Germline V gene lookup returns CDR1 LGHNT and CDR2 FRNRAP. This CDR3 region has 14 residues. With 8 bases clipped from V and 4 bases from J, the junction kept 5 bases outside the gene matches. The CDR3 sequence: CASSETSGADTQYF. In nucleotides, the CDR3 is TGTGCTAGTTCGGAGACTAGCGGGGCAGATACGCAGTATTTT.

This clonotype showed up many times. The rearrangement links TRBV12-3 or TRBV12-4 to TRBJ2-5; D is perhaps TRBD1 or TRBD2 (5 bases each). V was pared by 7 bases and J by 2 bases, with 20 bases between. The CDR3 runs 16 residues. The CDR3 nucleotides are TGTGCCAGCATCTTAGGAGGTTGGGACCCGCAAGAGACCCAGTACTTC. Its translation: CASILGGWDPQETQYF.

This clonotype was found a few times. This chain links TRBV28 with TRBJ2-1, with 10 bases lining up with TRBD2. The CDR3 has 17 residues. Losses at the gene ends were 6 bases for V and 8 bases for J; bases not matched to a gene: 16. Germline loops: CDR1 MDHEN, CDR2 SYDVKM. The CDR3 protein is CASRRRGLAGVGHEQFF. The CDR3 DNA sequence: TGTGCCAGCAGGCGTAGGGGGCTAGCGGGAGTTGGCCATGAGCAGTTCTTC.

This clonotype was seen at least ten times. The chain recombines TRBV5-1 with TRBJ2-1, with D tentatively TRBD2 (5 bases). CDR3 size: 14 residues. Looked up from germline, CDR1 is SGHRS and CDR2 is YFSETQ. Deletions cut 0 bases from V and 4 bases from J, with 8 bases between. The CDR3 reads CASSLDGVYNEQFF. In nucleotides, the CDR3 is TGCGCCAGCAGCTTGGACGGGGTGTACAATGAGCAGTTCTTC.

This clonotype has at least ten counts. The chain recombines TRBV4-1 with TRBJ2-1; D remains ambiguous. Germline CDR1 MGHRA, CDR2 YSYEKL. The CDR3 runs to 15 residues. The V and J ends lost 6 bases and 0 bases respectively, with 12 bases between them. The CDR3 is CASSQDPSSYNEQFF. The CDR3 nucleotides read TGCGCCAGCAGTCAGGACCCGAGCTCCTACAATGAGCAGTTCTTC.

In this sample, this clonotype turned up a few times. The chain employs TRBV4-2 and TRBJ2-7, with D hard to call. Trimming left V 5 bases short and J 5 bases short, with 16 bases between. The CDR3 sequence is 14 residues long. The germline V gene encodes CDR1 LGHNA and CDR2 YNFKEQ. Written as DNA, the CDR3 is TGTGCCAGCAGCTTGGGCGGTCCCGTTGACGAGCAGTACTTC. Translated: CASSLGGPVDEQYF.

The chain is built from TRBV9 and TRBJ2-3; TRBD2 agrees at 10 bases. V lost 4 bases and J lost 4; bases outside the gene matches: 9. This CDR3 has 16 amino acids. Germline loops: CDR1 SGDLS, CDR2 YYNGEE. This CDR3 reads CASSYSSGSVSDTQYF. DNA of the CDR3: TGTGCCAGCAGCTATTCTAGCGGGAGTGTCTCAGATACGCAGTATTTT.

In this sample, this clonotype turned up once. This clone may be a read error of a much larger clone one base away. The chain joins TRBV27 to TRBJ2-7; D is unclear. Per germline, CDR1 MNHEY and CDR2 SMNVEV (reference sequence). The CDR3 covers 14 residues. CDR3 DNA: TGTGCCAGCAGTTTCTCCATAGATTCCTACGAGCTGTACTTC. It specifies CASSFSIDSYELYF.

V usage is TRBV27 and J usage is TRBJ2-1; maybe TRBD1 (6 bases). The CDR3 length is 14 residues. CDR1 is MNHEY and CDR2 is SMNVEV in the germline V gene (reference sequence). The germline V and J ends were trimmed by 2 bases and 6 bases, with 11 bases remaining between them. The CDR3: CASSLRTVINEQFF. The CDR3 DNA is TGTGCCAGCAGTTTAAGGACAGTCATCAATGAGCAGTTCTTC.

The chain recombines TRBV12-3 or TRBV12-4 with TRBJ2-3, with D perhaps matching TRBD1 or TRBD2 (5 bases each). The ends were cut back, 6 bases at V and 7 bases at J, with 14 bases in the middle. This CDR3 is built from 13 residues. In DNA form, the CDR3 reads TGTGCCAGCAGCCTCGAGGGGCCTCATACGCAGTATTTT. It specifies CASSLEGPHTQYF.

This clonotype was observed a handful of times. This chain uses TRBV12-3 or TRBV12-4 with TRBJ2-2, with D hard to call. V was pared by 7 bases and J by 7 bases, with 19 bases between. The CDR3 consists of 15 residues. The CDR3 DNA reads as TGTGCCAGCAAAGATTTTAAACTAAGCAACGGGGAGCTGTTTTTT. Its translation: CASKDFKLSNGELFF.